This record concerns one T cell receptor beta chain sequence. In the original workflow: Quantification of nucleated cells was approximated via reference gene primer amplification. The assay was immunoSEQ multiplex PCR, and TCRdb's table has in-frame clones only and misses some. From that table come the V and J calls and clone size; the DNA was used to work out D and trimming. The sample carries under 450,000 clones, roughly 88% recorded once. Germline CDR1 reads ENHRY; CDR2 reads SYGVKD. This CDR3 spans 15 amino acids. Trimming cost V 6 bases and J 12 bases; bases outside gene matches: 10. Seattle enrolled patients during active infection and tracked them longitudinally. The data originate from a study of blood T cell repertoires in COVID-19. Turning to the study itself: Both acute and convalescent COVID-19 samples were obtained from the United States, Italy and Spain. T cells, B-cell-depleted T cells, or PBMCs provided the cDNA or gDNA that served as material.

The sample comprised peripheral blood. The chain links TRBV10-3 to TRBJ1-6; TRBD1 matches at 11 bases. The origin of this receptor is a woman between 45 and 65 years old with COVID-19, enrolled during active disease. The CDR3 is CAIRGQGVRGGPLHF. CDR3 DNA sequence: TGTGCCATCAGGGGACAGGGGGTCCGGGGGGGACCCCTCCACTTT.